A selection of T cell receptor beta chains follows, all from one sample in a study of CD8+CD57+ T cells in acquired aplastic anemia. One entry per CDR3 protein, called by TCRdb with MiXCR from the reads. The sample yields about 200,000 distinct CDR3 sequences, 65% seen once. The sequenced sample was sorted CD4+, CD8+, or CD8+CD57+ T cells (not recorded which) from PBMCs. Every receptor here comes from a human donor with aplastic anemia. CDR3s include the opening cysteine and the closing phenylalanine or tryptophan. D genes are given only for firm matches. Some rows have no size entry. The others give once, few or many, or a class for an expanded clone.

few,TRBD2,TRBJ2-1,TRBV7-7,TGTGCCAGCAGCCAGGGACTAGCGGGGGGGCATGATGAGCAGTTCTTC,CASSQGLAGGHDEQFF
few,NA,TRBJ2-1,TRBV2,TGTGCCAGCACTCGAACGGACAGTTACAATGAGCAGTTCTTC,CASTRTDSYNEQFF
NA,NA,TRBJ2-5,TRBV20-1,TGCAGTGTATGGCGGCGGGCCAAACAAGAGACCCAGTACTTC,CSVWRRAKQETQYF
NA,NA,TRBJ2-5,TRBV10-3,TGTGCCATCAGTGGAGCTACGGAGACCCAGTACTTC,CAISGATETQYF
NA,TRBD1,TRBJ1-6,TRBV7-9,TGTGCCAGCAGCTTAGCGAGGGACAGTTATTCACCCCTCCACTTT,CASSLARDSYSPLHF
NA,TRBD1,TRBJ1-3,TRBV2,TGTGCCAGCACCCGGGAAACAGGGGGCTTTGGAAACACCATATATTTT,CASTRETGGFGNTIYF
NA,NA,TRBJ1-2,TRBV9,TGTGCCAGCAGCGTAGGGGGGGTGGCAAACTATGGCTACACCTTC,CASSVGGVANYGYTF
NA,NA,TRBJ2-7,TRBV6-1,TGTGCCAGCAGTGAACCGGGCGGGACTTCCTACGAGCAGTACTTC,CASSEPGGTSYEQYF
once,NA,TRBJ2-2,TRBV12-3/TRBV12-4,TGTGCCAGCAGTTTGGCGAGGACCGGGGAGCTGTTTTTT,CASSLARTGELFF
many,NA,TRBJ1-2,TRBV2,TGTGCCAGCAGTGAAGTGGAAGGGGAACGCTATGGCTACACCTTC,CASSEVEGERYGYTF
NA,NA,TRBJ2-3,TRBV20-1,TGCAGTGCTAGCTTGTGGTCCACAGATACGCAGTATTTT,CSASLWSTDTQYF
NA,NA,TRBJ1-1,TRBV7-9,TGTGCCAGCAGCTTAGGCCCAGAAGCTAACACTGAAGCTTTCTTT,CASSLGPEANTEAFF
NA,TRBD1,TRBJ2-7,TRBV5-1,TGCGCCAGCAGCGGGGGACAGAACTACTACGAGCAGTACTTC,CASSGGQNYYEQYF